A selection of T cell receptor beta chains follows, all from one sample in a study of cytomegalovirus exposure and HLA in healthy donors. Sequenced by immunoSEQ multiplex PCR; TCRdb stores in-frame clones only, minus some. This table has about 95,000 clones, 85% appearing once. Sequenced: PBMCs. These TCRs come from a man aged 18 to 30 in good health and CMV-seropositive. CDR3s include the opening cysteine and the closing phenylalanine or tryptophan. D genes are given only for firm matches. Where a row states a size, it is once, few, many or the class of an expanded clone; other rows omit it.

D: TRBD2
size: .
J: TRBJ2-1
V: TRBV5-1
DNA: TGCGCCAGCAGCTTAATAGCGGGAGACCCTGAGCAGTTCTTC
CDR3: CASSLIAGDPEQFF

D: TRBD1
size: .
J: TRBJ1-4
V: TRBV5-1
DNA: TGCGCCAGCAGCTCCGGACAGGGGGCACGTGAAAAACTGTTTTTT
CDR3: CASSSGQGAREKLFF

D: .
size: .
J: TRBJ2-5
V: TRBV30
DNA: TGTGCCTGGGGGAGGATGGGGGGTGATAGCCTCCAAGAGACCCAGTACTTC
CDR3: CAWGRMGGDSLQETQYF

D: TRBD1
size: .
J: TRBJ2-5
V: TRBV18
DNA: TGTGCCAGCTCACAAAGGGACAGCCAAGAGACCCAGTACTTC
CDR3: CASSQRDSQETQYF

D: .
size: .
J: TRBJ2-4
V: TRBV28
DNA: TGTGCCAGCAGTTTAACGGACTACTTAGCCAAAAACATTCAGTACTTC
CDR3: CASSLTDYLAKNIQYF

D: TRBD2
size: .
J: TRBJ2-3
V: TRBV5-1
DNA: TGCGCCAGCAGTTTTATTATGTCCGGGACTATCCGCACAGATACGCAGTATTTT
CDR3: CASSFIMSGTIRTDTQYF

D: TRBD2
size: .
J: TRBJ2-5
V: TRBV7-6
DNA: TGTGCCAGCAGCTTACGGGAGGGCTCGGAGACCCAGTACTTC
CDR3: CASSLREGSETQYF

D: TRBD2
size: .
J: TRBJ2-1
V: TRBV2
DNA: TGTGCCAGCAGGCGTAACCCGGGGAGGGATGAGCAGTTCTTC
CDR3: CASRRNPGRDEQFF

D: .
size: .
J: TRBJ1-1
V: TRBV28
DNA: TGTGCCACCTCAGGGCTCCTGGGGAAGAACACTGAAGCTTTCTTT
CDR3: CATSGLLGKNTEAFF

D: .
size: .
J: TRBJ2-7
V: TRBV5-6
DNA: TGTGCCAGCAGCTTGGTCTCCAGCTACGAGCAGTACTTC
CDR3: CASSLVSSYEQYF

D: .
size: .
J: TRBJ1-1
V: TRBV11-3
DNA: TGTGCCAGCAGCTTGGACAGTGGGAACACTGAAGCTTTCTTT
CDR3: CASSLDSGNTEAFF

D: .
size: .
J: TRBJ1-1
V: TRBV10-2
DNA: TGCGCCAGCAGAAGATACGGGGTGAACACTGAAGCTTTCTTT
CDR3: CASRRYGVNTEAFF

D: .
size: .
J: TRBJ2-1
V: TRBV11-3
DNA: TGTGCCAGCTTGGCTAGCGAAGGTAGCAATGAGCAGTTCTTC
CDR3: CASLASEGSNEQFF

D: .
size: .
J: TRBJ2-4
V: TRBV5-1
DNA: TGCGCCAGCAGCTCCGGGACTGAGGGGAACATTCAGTACTTC
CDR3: CASSSGTEGNIQYF

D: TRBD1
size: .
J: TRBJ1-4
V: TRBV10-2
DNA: TGCGCCAGCAAAGGACAGGGGCTGACTAATGAAAAACTGTTTTTT
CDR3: CASKGQGLTNEKLFF

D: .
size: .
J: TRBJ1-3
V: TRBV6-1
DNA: TGTGCCAGCAGCCTCGACAACTCTGGAAACACCATATATTTT
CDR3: CASSLDNSGNTIYF

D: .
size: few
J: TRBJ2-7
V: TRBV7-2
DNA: TGTGCCAGCAGCTTAGGGCAGGGCCATTCCTACGAGCAGTACTTC
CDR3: CASSLGQGHSYEQYF

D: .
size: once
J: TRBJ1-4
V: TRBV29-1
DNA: TGCAGCGCCAAAACTAATGAAAAACTGTTTTTT
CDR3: CSAKTNEKLFF

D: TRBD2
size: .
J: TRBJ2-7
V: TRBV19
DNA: TGTGCCAGTAGTACCTCCGCGGCTACTAGCGGGTACGAGCAGTACTTC
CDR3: CASSTSAATSGYEQYF

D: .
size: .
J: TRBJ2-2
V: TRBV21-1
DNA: TGTGCCAGCAGCAGACAGGGGGCCACCGGGGAGCTGTTTTTT
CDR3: CASSRQGATGELFF

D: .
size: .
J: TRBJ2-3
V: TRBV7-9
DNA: TGTGCCAGCAGCCTAACTCCAGATACGCAGTATTTT
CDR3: CASSLTPDTQYF

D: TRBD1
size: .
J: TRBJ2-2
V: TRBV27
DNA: TGTGCCAGCAGTCAATCCGGGACAGGGGGCGGAATAGCCGGGGAGCTGTTTTTT
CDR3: CASSQSGTGGGIAGELFF

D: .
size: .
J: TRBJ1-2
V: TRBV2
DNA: TGTGCCAGCGGGGCAGGTACTAACTATGGCTACACCTTC
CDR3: CASGAGTNYGYTF

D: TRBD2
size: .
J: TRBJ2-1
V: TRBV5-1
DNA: TGCGCCAGCCAGGTTTCGGGGGGACTTGGCAATGAGCAGTTCTTC
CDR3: CASQVSGGLGNEQFF

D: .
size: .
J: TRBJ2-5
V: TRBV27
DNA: TGTGCCAGCAGTCGGTCACAGGGGGGGGAGACCCAGTACTTC
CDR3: CASSRSQGGETQYF

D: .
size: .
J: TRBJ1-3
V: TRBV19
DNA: TGTGCCAGTAGTCCCCAGGGATCTGGAAACACCATATATTTT
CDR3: CASSPQGSGNTIYF

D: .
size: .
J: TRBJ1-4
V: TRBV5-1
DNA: TGCGCCAGCAGCTTGGGTAGCAACCTTGCAACTAATGAAAAACTGTTTTTT
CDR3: CASSLGSNLATNEKLFF

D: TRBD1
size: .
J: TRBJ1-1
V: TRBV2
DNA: TGTGCCAGCCCTGACAGGGAAAGGGCTGAAGCTTTCTTT
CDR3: CASPDRERAEAFF

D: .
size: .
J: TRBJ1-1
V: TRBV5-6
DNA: TGTGCCAGCAGCCTCCAGGGCTATGAAGGAGCTTTCTTT
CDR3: CASSLQGYEGAFF

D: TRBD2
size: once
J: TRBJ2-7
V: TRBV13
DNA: TGTGCCAGCAGCACTTCGGCTAGCGGTAGATACTACGAGCAGTACTTC
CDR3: CASSTSASGRYYEQYF

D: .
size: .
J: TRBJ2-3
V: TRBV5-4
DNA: TGTGCCAGCAGCTTGAACCGGGGTGGGGTGGCAGATACGCAGTATTTT
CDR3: CASSLNRGGVADTQYF

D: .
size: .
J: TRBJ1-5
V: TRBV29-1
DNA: TGCAGCGTTGATTTTGGGGGGAATCAGCCCCAGCATTTT
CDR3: CSVDFGGNQPQHF

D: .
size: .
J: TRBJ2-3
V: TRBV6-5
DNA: TGTGCCAGCAGGATAGGACAGATCACAGATACGCAGTATTTT
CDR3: CASRIGQITDTQYF

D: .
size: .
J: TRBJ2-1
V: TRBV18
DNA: TGTGCCAGCTCCCTCCCGCCGGGGAGAGCGAATGAGCAGTTCTTC
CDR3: CASSLPPGRANEQFF

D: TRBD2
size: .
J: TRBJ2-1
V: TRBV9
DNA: TGTGCCAGCAGCGAAGGTTCTCTAGCGGGAGTGAATGAGCAGTTCTTC
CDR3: CASSEGSLAGVNEQFF

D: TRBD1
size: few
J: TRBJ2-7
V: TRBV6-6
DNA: TGTGCCAGCAGTTACCTAGACAGGGACCCCTACGAGCAGTACTTC
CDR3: CASSYLDRDPYEQYF

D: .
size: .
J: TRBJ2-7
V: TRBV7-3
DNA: TGTGCCAGCAGCCCAGAGGCAGGGGCATCCTACGAGCAGTACTTC
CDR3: CASSPEAGASYEQYF

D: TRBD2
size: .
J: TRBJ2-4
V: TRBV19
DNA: TGTGCCAGTAGTCAGAGCGGGAGGCCGGAAAACATTCAGTACTTC
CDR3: CASSQSGRPENIQYF

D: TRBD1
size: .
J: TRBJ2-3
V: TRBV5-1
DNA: TGCGCCAGCAGCTTGGAAATTTTCACCGGGACAGGGGTGAGAGATACGCAGTATTTT
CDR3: CASSLEIFTGTGVRDTQYF

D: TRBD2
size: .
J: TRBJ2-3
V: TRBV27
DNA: TGTGCCAGCAACATACTAGCGGGAGGATCAGATACGCAGTATTTT
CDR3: CASNILAGGSDTQYF

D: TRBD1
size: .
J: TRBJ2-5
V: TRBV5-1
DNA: TGCGCCAGCAGCTTGGCCGGGACAGGGGGCCAAGAGACCCAGTACTTC
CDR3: CASSLAGTGGQETQYF

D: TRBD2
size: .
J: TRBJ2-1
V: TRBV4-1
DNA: TGCGCCAGCAGCCCGGGACTAGCGAAAAGCTCCTACAATGAGCAGTTCTTC
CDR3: CASSPGLAKSSYNEQFF

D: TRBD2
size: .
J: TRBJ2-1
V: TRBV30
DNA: TGTGCCTGGAGTCCCGGTGCGGGAGGACCATACAATGAGCAGTTCTTC
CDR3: CAWSPGAGGPYNEQFF